This TCR beta chain was identified during a study of vaccination effects on CD4 cells after COVID-19. The CDR3 is made up of 15 amino acids. CDR1 MNHNY and CDR2 SVGAGI come from the germline V gene (reference sequence). Trimming removed 0 bases from V and 4 bases from J, with 12 bases in between. Regarding this clone: Its antigen is still unknown.

TCRdb's table, derived via immunoSEQ multiplex PCR, lists solely in-frame clones and lacks some. This sample has 77,000 or so clones, with 78% found just once. Regarding the study as a whole: Substantial clonal contraction characterized both infection- and vaccine-induced clones late after vaccination.

Prior to sequencing, the ViraFEST assay stimulated PBMC with viral peptide pools, which expanded the antigen-specific CD4+ T cells. Culture lasted 10 days before CD4+ T cell isolation. According to the study, vaccine recipients showed no prior SARS-CoV-2 infection and negative nucleocapsid antibodies. The receptor was isolated from a human donor who received a COVID-19 vaccine. V is TRBV6-6 and J is TRBJ1-2, with unresolved D. The starting material was CD4+ T cells from PBMCs cultured with SARS-CoV-2 spike peptides, obtained before COVID-19 vaccination. The CDR3: CASSYSAATSYGYTF. CDR3 bases: TGTGCCAGCAGTTACTCTGCGGCAACCTCCTATGGCTACACCTTC.